A selection of T cell receptor beta chains follows, all from one sample in a study of response to subunit inactivated influenza vaccine. TCRdb processed the RT-PCR reads anew with MiXCR; each CDR3 protein has one entry. The table shows approximately 250,000 distinct CDR3 sequences, with 10% to 15% occurring only once. The source material was non-naive T cells sorted from PBMCs, sampled around two weeks before vaccination. The source is a man aged 50 to 59 who received an inactivated influenza vaccine. CDR3s include the opening cysteine and the closing phenylalanine or tryptophan. D genes are given only for firm matches. Clone size is shown for a subset of rows, as once, few, many or a class of expanded clone.

clone size	V gene	J gene	D gene	CDR3 DNA	CDR3 protein
many	TRBV20-1	TRBJ1-5	-	TGCAGTGCTAGAGAGACAGGTAATCAGCCCCAGCATTTT	CSARETGNQPQHF
-	TRBV4-2	TRBJ2-1	TRBD2	TGTGCCAGCAGCCAAGATCAAACCGGGACTAGCAGGGTGCAGCAGTTCTTC	CASSQDQTGTSRVQQFF
-	TRBV29-1	TRBJ1-1	TRBD1	TGCAGCGTTGATGGGGCCCCGGGACAGGGGGCATTGGCTTTCTTT	CSVDGAPGQGALAFF
-	TRBV6-1	TRBJ1-1	TRBD1	TGTGCCAGCAGCGACAGGGGCAAGAACACTGAAGCTTTCTTT	CASSDRGKNTEAFF
few	TRBV5-1	TRBJ2-3	-	TGCGCCAGCAGCGAGGGAGCAAGGGCAGATACGCAGTATTTT	CASSEGARADTQYF
few	TRBV7-8	TRBJ1-6	-	TGTGCCAGCAGCTTAGGCCAAGTTGAACCCCTCCACTTT	CASSLGQVEPLHF
few	TRBV9	TRBJ2-1	-	TGTGCCAGCAGTGTCGTCTGGGGGGGCCAGGTCGATGAGCAGTTCTTC	CASSVVWGGQVDEQFF
few	TRBV2	TRBJ2-1	-	TGTGCCAGCAGGGCGGACATCCCTCCTCTCTTC	CASRADIPPLF
once	TRBV28	TRBJ1-4	TRBD1	TGTGCCAGCAGTTACCCGGGACAGGGAAACGAAAAACTGTTTTTT	CASSYPGQGNEKLFF
-	TRBV20-1	TRBJ2-7	-	TGCAGTGCTAGCGGTTCGGCAAAGCAGTACTTC	CSASGSAKQYF